This passage covers 32 T cell receptor beta chains from one sample sequenced in a study of Tregs in tolerant kidney transplant recipients. Assay used: immunoSEQ multiplex PCR; TCRdb lists only in-frame clones, some missing. Among 100,000 to 130,000 clones listed, about 90% were seen once. The sequences come from CD4+ T cells from blood, collected before the transplant. Every receptor here comes from a human donor who received a combined kidney and bone marrow transplant.

CDR3 nucleotide sequence: TGTGCCAGCAGTTACGCGAGCCGCCGGAACACTGAAGCTTTCTTT. Amino acids: CASSYASRRNTEAFF. The chain has TRBV6-5 and TRBJ1-1; D gene ambiguous. The CDR3 runs to 15 residues. Looked up from germline, CDR1 is MNHEY and CDR2 is SVGAGI. Between the trimmed V and J ends, which lost 2 bases and 1 base, there was a span of 11 bases.

The gene calls are TRBV28 and TRBJ2-7; TRBD1 might be the D (6 bases). Germline CDR1 is MDHEN and CDR2 is SYDVKM. Trimming removed 6 bases at V and 4 bases at J, with 10 bases between. The CDR3 is made up of 12 amino acids. The CDR3 spells CASSRGEYEQYF. CDR3 bases: TGTGCCAGCAGCAGGGGAGAGTACGAGCAGTACTTC. Full variable domain (outside the CDR3, taken from reference TRBV28 and TRBJ2-7): DVKVTQSSRYLVKRTGEKVFLECVQDMDHENMFWYRQDPGLGLRLIYFSYDVKMKEKGDIPEGYSVSREKKERFSLILESASTNQTSMYLCASSRGEYEQYFGPGTRLTVT.

The chain is built from TRBV25-1 and TRBJ2-4; D is uncertain. The CDR3 consists of 11 residues. Trimming shortened V by 4 bases and J by 6 bases, and 4 bases separated the two germline ends. CDR1 and CDR2 (germline): MGHDK, SYGVNS. The CDR3 DNA reads TGTGCCAGCAGTGCACTAAACATTCAGTACTTC. Residues: CASSALNIQYF.

This chain joins TRBV4-3 and TRBJ1-2, with a weak D call TRBD1 (5 bases). This CDR3 is 16 amino acids long. CDR1 LGHNA and CDR2 YSLEER come from the germline V gene. Trimming took off 0 bases at V and 1 base at J, with 12 bases between the two ends. The CDR3 loop reads CASSQDIAGINYGYTF. The DNA for the CDR3 is TGCGCCAGCAGCCAAGATATAGCAGGGATTAACTATGGCTACACCTTC.

This clone has more than one count but fewer than ten. The rearrangement uses TRBV19 and TRBJ1-3; 9 nucleotides line up with TRBD1. V trimming: 2 bases; J trimming: 9 bases; junction bases outside the gene matches: 11. Per germline, CDR1 LNHDA and CDR2 SQIVND (reference sequence). This CDR3 is 16 amino acids long. In DNA form, the CDR3 reads TGTGCCAGTAGTATATACAACCGGGACAGGGCTGGCACCATATATTTT. This translates into CASSIYNRDRAGTIYF.

The chain carries TRBV5-1 and TRBJ1-2; D gene ambiguous. The V end lost 5 bases, the J end lost 6 bases, and 20 bases lay between the germline ends. There are 15 residues in the CDR3. Per the germline V gene, CDR1 is SGHRS and CDR2 is YFSETQ. The DNA of the CDR3 is TGCGCCAGCAGGGCTAGGTCGCTCCTACTGGATGGCTACACCTTC. This codes for CASRARSLLLDGYTF.

The rearrangement links TRBV29-1 to TRBJ2-4; tentatively, D is TRBD2 (6 bases). CDR1 SQVTM and CDR2 ANQGSEA come from the germline V gene. The CDR3 runs 14 residues. V lost 5 bases to trimming and J lost 0 bases, with 11 bases between them. The CDR3: CSVRGKLAKNIQYF. In DNA, the CDR3 is TGCAGCGTTCGGGGGAAGCTAGCCAAAAACATTCAGTACTTC.

This rearrangement joins TRBV28 to TRBJ2-1; 7 nucleotides agree with TRBD2. V lost 8 bases and J lost 0; bases outside the gene matches: 7. CDR1 and CDR2 from the germline V gene are MDHEN and SYDVKM. This CDR3 is built from 15 residues. The CDR3 reads CASGTTGSSYNEQFF. CDR3 sequence (DNA): TGTGCCAGCGGGACTACCGGGAGCTCCTACAATGAGCAGTTCTTC.

This clone appeared once. V usage is TRBV5-1 and J usage is TRBJ1-4; 7 positions match TRBD1. This CDR3 has 15 residues. V shed 1 base, J shed 1 base, and the junction held 1 base outside the gene matches. The germline CDR1 and CDR2 sequences are SGHRS and YFSETQ. CDR3 residues: CASSLSGGTNEKLFF. The CDR3, as DNA: TGCGCCAGCAGCTTGTCAGGGGGAACTAATGAAAAACTGTTTTTT.

The V and J genes are TRBV30 and TRBJ2-1; D perhaps matches TRBD2 (5 bases). This CDR3 spans 12 amino acids. Germline loops: CDR1 GTSNPN, CDR2 SVGIG (reference sequence). Trimming took 6 bases from V and 9 from J, leaving 15 bases between them. The CDR3 loop is CACKGLSPEQFF. CDR3 nucleotide sequence: TGTGCCTGCAAAGGACTCTCTCCTGAGCAGTTCTTC.

The V gene is TRBV28, the J gene TRBJ1-1; no clear D. The germline CDR1 and CDR2 sequences are MDHEN and SYDVKM. The CDR3 length is 12 residues. Trimming cost V 4 bases and J 4 bases, with 7 bases left between them. The CDR3 region is CASSSYSTEAFF. The CDR3 DNA is TGTGCCAGCAGTTCTTACTCCACTGAAGCTTTCTTT.

The J gene is TRBJ2-3, the V gene TRBV7-6, with a possible D match to TRBD1 (6 bases). Looked up from germline, CDR1 is SGHVS and CDR2 is FNYEAQ. The CDR3 sequence is 15 residues long. V lost 5 bases, J lost 5 bases, and 17 bases lay in between. CDR3 protein: CASSPIRSRGDTQYF. CDR3 coding DNA: TGTGCCAGCAGCCCCATTAGGAGCAGGGGAGATACGCAGTATTTT.

The rearrangement uses TRBV11-3 and TRBJ2-7, with TRBD2 matching over 11 bases. The CDR3 spans 14 residues. V lost 5 bases and J lost 3; bases outside the gene matches: 3. Germline lookup yields CDR1 SGHNT and CDR2 YENEEA. CDR3 sequence reads: CASSEGLADYEQYF. In DNA, the CDR3 is TGTGCCAGCAGCGAGGGACTAGCGGACTACGAGCAGTACTTC.

The CDR3 spells CASSHPTRDRGATYTF. Written as DNA, the CDR3 is TGCGCCAGCAGCCACCCTACCAGAGACAGGGGCGCGACCTACACCTTC. The chain links TRBV4-1 to TRBJ1-2, with 8 bases matching TRBD1. Germline lookup yields CDR1 MGHRA and CDR2 YSYEKL. This CDR3 comprises 16 residues. The trim removed 3 bases at V and 10 bases at J, leaving 16 bases unmatched.

This chain joins TRBV30 and TRBJ2-3, with 14 bases fitting TRBD2. CDR1 is GTSNPN, CDR2 SVGIG, per germline (reference sequence). The J segment lost 8 bases and the V segment lost 0 bases, leaving 10 bases of the junction unmatched. The CDR3 is 17 residues long. The CDR3 protein is CAWSVRVTSGRASTQYF. CDR3 sequence (DNA): TGTGCCTGGAGTGTAAGGGTGACTAGCGGGAGGGCCAGTACGCAGTATTTT.

Concerning this clone itself: Compared with germline, one end of the junction differs, possibly owing to a read error. The chain joins TRBV29-1 to TRBJ2-3; D may be TRBD1 (6 bases). The CDR3 has 15 amino acids. Germline V gives CDR1 SQVTM, CDR2 ANQGSEA. CDR3 nucleotides: TGCGGCGTTGCAGGGCGCAGGGGACCCACAGATACGCAGTATTTT. It translates to CGVAGRRGPTDTQYF.

V usage is TRBV5-3 and J usage is TRBJ2-7, with TRBD1 identical over 9 bases. TRBV5-3 belongs to the ORF category, with a function that is uncertain. The CDR3 totals 20 residues. V shed 3 bases, J shed 0 bases, and the junction held 19 bases outside the gene matches. CDR3: CARSCGGDRGSMASSYEQYF. For the CDR3, the DNA is TGTGCCAGAAGCTGCGGCGGTGACAGGGGGTCGATGGCGAGCTCCTACGAGCAGTACTTC.

This clone was seen once. In the same sample, other DNA sequences code for this CDR3. The chain couples TRBV7-2 to TRBJ2-5, with 8 bases fitting TRBD2. This CDR3 contains 14 residues. V shed 3 bases, J shed 4 bases, and the junction held 4 bases outside the gene matches. The germline gives CDR1 SGHTA, CDR2 FQGNSA. The CDR3 DNA reads as TGTGCCAGCAGCTTGGCGGGAGGAGGAGAGACCCAGTACTTC. It is translated as CASSLAGGGETQYF.

The rearrangement joins TRBV5-1 to TRBJ2-1; 11 bases are shared with TRBD1. Trimming cost V 6 bases and J 8 bases; bases outside gene matches: 13. The germline gives CDR1 SGHRS, CDR2 YFSETQ. The CDR3 is made up of 16 amino acids. The CDR3 DNA follows: TGCGCCAGCACCACCTCCGCGGGACAGGGGGGTGATGAGCAGTTCTTC. Translation: CASTTSAGQGGDEQFF.

This rearrangement joins TRBV6-5 to TRBJ1-6, with 7 bases matching TRBD1. After removal of 0 bases from V and 7 bases from J, the junction contained 6 bases not matched to a gene. The germline V gene encodes CDR1 MNHEY and CDR2 SVGAGI. This CDR3 region has 16 residues. CDR3 protein: CASSYSISGGNSPLHF. In DNA form, the CDR3 reads TGTGCCAGCAGTTACTCGATTTCAGGGGGAAATTCACCCCTCCACTTT.

V usage is TRBV7-2 and J usage is TRBJ2-1; no definite D call. Looked up from germline, CDR1 is SGHTA and CDR2 is FQGNSA. CDR3 length: 16 residues. The V end was cut by 1 base, the J end by 1 base, with 11 bases between. The CDR3, as DNA: TGTGCCAGCAGCTTAGATTCTTCCAGATCCTACAATGAGCAGTTCTTC. This encodes CASSLDSSRSYNEQFF.

This rearrangement joins TRBV5-6 to TRBJ2-3; a possible D gene is TRBD2 (5 bases). CDR3 length: 14 residues. Per germline, CDR1 SGHDT and CDR2 YYEEEE. V was clipped by 2 bases and J by 6 bases, with 13 bases between them. The CDR3 here is CASSFYGRRDTQYF. DNA of the CDR3: TGTGCCAGCAGCTTTTACGGTCGGAGGGATACGCAGTATTTT. Complete variable domain (other parts from reference TRBV5-6 and TRBJ2-3): DAGVTQSPTHLIKTRGQQVTLRCSPKSGHDTVSWYQQALGQGPQFIFQYYEEEERQRGNFPDRFSGHQFPNYSSELNVNALLLGDSALYLCASSFYGRRDTQYFGPGTRLTVL.

The J gene is TRBJ1-1, the V gene TRBV21-1; whether TRBD1, the table's D call, matches the DNA was not checked. TRBV21-1 constitutes a pseudogene. CDR3 length: 21 residues. CDR3 sequence: CASSFRSAGAYTGTMNTEAFF. The CDR3 nucleotides read TGTGCCAGCAGCTTCCGTTCGGCAGGGGCCTACACGGGAACCATGAACACTGAAGCTTTCTTT.

V is TRBV28 and J is TRBJ2-6; TRBD1 might be the D (6 bases). Germline V lookup: CDR1 MDHEN, CDR2 SYDVKM. The CDR3 covers 15 residues. V was trimmed by 4 bases and J by 2 bases, leaving 9 bases between them. For the CDR3, the DNA is TGTGCCAGCAGTTCCGGACAGCCTGGGGCCAACGTCCTGACTTTC. This translates into CASSSGQPGANVLTF.

The chain combines TRBV7-9 with TRBJ1-2; 7 nucleotides agree with TRBD1. J was trimmed by 7 bases and V by 5 bases; bases with no gene match: 16. The CDR3 sequence is 16 residues long. Germline V gene sequence: CDR1 SEHNR, CDR2 FQNEAQ (reference sequence). The DNA of the CDR3 is TGTGCCAGCAGCCCAACCGGGACAGAACACTATGGTGGCTACACCTTC. Its protein product is CASSPTGTEHYGGYTF.

The chain combines TRBV6-1 with TRBJ2-7; D perhaps matches TRBD2 (6 bases). The CDR3 length is 13 residues. In germline, CDR1 is MNHNS, CDR2 SASEGT. The V end was cut by 4 bases, the J end by 9 bases, with 16 bases between. CDR3 bases: TGTGCCAGCAGTGTCTCGGGGGTCCAGGGGCAGTACTTC. Residues: CASSVSGVQGQYF.

J is TRBJ1-5 and V is TRBV19; tentative D call: TRBD1 (6 bases). Germline V gene lookup returns CDR1 LNHDA and CDR2 SQIVND (reference sequence). This CDR3 has 16 amino acids. Trimming removed 4 bases from V and 0 bases from J, with 13 bases in between. In DNA form, the CDR3 reads TGTGCCAGTAGTAACCAGGGGTCGTATAGCAATCAGCCCCAGCATTTT. Translating it yields CASSNQGSYSNQPQHF.

V and J are TRBV5-1 and TRBJ2-7; D might be TRBD1 (5 bases). This CDR3 has 13 residues. Trimming took 2 bases from V and 3 from J, leaving 9 bases between them. Germline V gene data show CDR1 as SGHRS and CDR2 as YFSETQ. The CDR3 loop reads CASSLDRYYEQYF. The CDR3 DNA is TGCGCCAGCAGCTTAGACAGATACTACGAGCAGTACTTC.

The V call is TRBV12-2, the J call TRBJ1-1; TRBD1, the table's D call, lacks a check against the DNA. TRBV12-2 is recorded as a pseudogene. The CDR3 has 14 amino acids. CDR3 sequence reads: CASRLVPCNTEAFF. CDR3 nucleotide sequence: TGTGCAAGTCGCTTAGTCCCATGTAACACTGAAGCTTTCTTT.

The chain is built from TRBV18 and TRBJ2-1; D remains ambiguous. V gave up 0 bases and J gave up 0 bases, with 9 bases separating them. CDR3 length: 16 residues. Germline V gene sequence: CDR1 KGHSH, CDR2 LQKENI. The CDR3 nucleotides are TGTGCCAGCTCACCACCGGTCCCGGGCTCCTACAATGAGCAGTTCTTC. Translation: CASSPPVPGSYNEQFF.

The V and J genes are TRBV27 and TRBJ2-2; 9 bases agree with TRBD1. From germline, CDR1 is MNHEY and CDR2 SMNVEV (reference sequence). The CDR3 sequence is 16 residues long. V was pared by 3 bases and J by 4 bases, with 6 bases of the junction left unmatched. The CDR3 DNA is TGTGCCAGCAGTTTCCGGACAGGGGATGGCACCGGGGAGCTGTTTTTT. Protein: CASSFRTGDGTGELFF.

In DNA, the CDR3 is TGCGCCAGCAGCTTGGACAGGTTTCCGTCCGAGCAGTACTTC. Translation gives CASSLDRFPSEQYF. The rearrangement joins TRBV5-1 to TRBJ2-7; possible D gene TRBD1, 5 bases. The CDR3 sequence is 14 residues long. Germline CDR1 SGHRS, CDR2 YFSETQ. With 0 bases removed from V and 6 bases from J, the gap between germline ends came to 13 bases.